These 20 T cell receptor beta chains share one sample of origin, sequenced in a study of Tregs in tolerant kidney transplant recipients. Some clones are missing from TCRdb's copy, which holds only in-frame ones; the method was immunoSEQ multiplex PCR. The sample has fewer than 55,000 clones; roughly 87% are singletons. Recipients received nonmyeloablative bone marrow transplants from related graft donors, with transient mixed chimerism. The specimen comprised CD8+ T cells from blood (PBMCs), sampled 12 months after the transplant. These receptors were collected from a human patient who received a combined kidney and bone marrow transplant. The graft donor may be the source of some T cells.

This clone was detected only once. The rearrangement joins TRBV9 to TRBJ1-2, with a weak D call TRBD1 (5 bases). The CDR3 is 16 residues long. Germline V gene lookup returns CDR1 SGDLS and CDR2 YYNGEE. V shed 0 bases and J shed 1 base, with 13 bases lying between them. The CDR3 bases are TGTGCCAGCAGCGTAGGGTGGGCAGGGCATAACTATGGCTACACCTTC. Protein product: CASSVGWAGHNYGYTF.

The rearrangement uses TRBV13 and TRBJ2-1, with no clear D. Trimming took 8 bases from V and 7 from J, leaving 12 bases between them. This CDR3 is built from 12 residues. The V gene's germline CDR1 is PRHDT and CDR2 FYEKMQ (reference sequence). The CDR3 protein is CASSLVRNEQFF. The CDR3 bases are TGTGCCAGCTCCCTGGTTCGGAATGAGCAGTTCTTC.

J is TRBJ2-7 and V is TRBV12-5; 8 nucleotides align to TRBD2. The ends lost 1 base at V and 3 bases at J; junction bases unmatched: 20. The CDR3 is 20 residues long. In germline, CDR1 is LGHNT, CDR2 FRNRAP. CDR3 in amino acids: CASGLALTSESTVFGYEQYF. The CDR3 DNA is TGTGCTAGTGGTTTGGCTCTGACTAGCGAGAGCACGGTTTTTGGCTACGAGCAGTACTTC.

The gene calls are TRBV9 and TRBJ2-3, with no clear D. V lost 3 bases, J lost 6 bases, and 11 bases lay in between. The germline gives CDR1 SGDLS, CDR2 YYNGEE. The CDR3 consists of 13 residues. The CDR3 DNA sequence: TGTGCCAGCAGCGCCCCGGTTGTGGATACGCAGTATTTT. It encodes CASSAPVVDTQYF.

V is TRBV18 and J is TRBJ1-4; TRBD1 aligns across 10 bases. The ends lost 6 bases at V and 5 bases at J; junction bases unmatched: 3. The germline V gene has CDR1 KGHSH and CDR2 LQKENI. CDR3 length equals 14 residues. The CDR3 protein is CASSPDRGNEKLFF. In DNA form, the CDR3 reads TGTGCCAGCTCTCCGGACAGGGGGAATGAAAAACTGTTTTTT.

Relative to its sample, this clone is medium-sized. The chain joins TRBV15 to TRBJ2-3; 10 positions match TRBD2. Losses at the gene ends were 0 bases for V and 4 bases for J; bases not matched to a gene: 1. Germline CDR1 reads LNHNV; CDR2 reads YYDKDF (reference sequence). This CDR3 contains 15 residues. This chain's CDR3 is CATSRDTSGADTQYF. The CDR3 DNA reads TGTGCCACCAGCAGAGATACTAGCGGGGCAGATACGCAGTATTTT.

V gene TRBV9 combines with J gene TRBJ2-3, with D possibly TRBD1 on 5 matching bases. Trimming cost V 4 bases and J 3 bases, with 18 bases left between them. CDR3 length: 16 residues. Per germline, CDR1 SGDLS and CDR2 YYNGEE. CDR3 DNA sequence: TGTGCCAGCAGCTATGGTGGGGCGCAGGTTACAGATACGCAGTATTTT. As protein: CASSYGGAQVTDTQYF.

The chain uses TRBV7-6 and TRBJ1-1; TRBD1 is a possible D gene (6 bases). The V end lost 2 bases, the J end lost 6 bases, and 22 bases lay between the germline ends. This CDR3 contains 17 residues. Germline CDR1 and CDR2: SGHVS and FNYEAQ. As DNA, the CDR3 is TGTGCCAGCAGCTTAAACCCCACCTTAGGGGGGGTCGCTGAAGCTTTCTTT. Amino acids: CASSLNPTLGGVAEAFF. Drawing the rest from reference TRBV7-6 and TRBJ1-1, the complete variable domain is GAGVSQSPRYKVTKRGQDVALRCDPISGHVSLYWYRQALGQGPEFLTYFNYEAQQDKSGLPNDRFSAERPEGSISTLTIQRTEQRDSAMYRCASSLNPTLGGVAEAFFGQGTRLTVV.

The chain has TRBV9 and TRBJ2-3, with a possible D match to TRBD1 (6 bases). The germline gives CDR1 SGDLS, CDR2 YYNGEE. The germline V and J ends were trimmed by 5 bases and 4 bases, with 14 bases remaining between them. The CDR3 covers 14 residues. CDR3: CASSPQGIADTQYF. CDR3 DNA sequence: TGTGCCAGCAGTCCGCAGGGGATCGCAGATACGCAGTATTTT.

The chain couples TRBV27 to TRBJ2-1; maybe TRBD1 (6 bases). CDR3 length: 14 amino acids. Looked up from germline, CDR1 is MNHEY and CDR2 is SMNVEV (reference sequence). Between the trimmed V and J ends, which lost 4 bases and 7 bases, there was a span of 14 bases. CDR3 in amino acids: CASSWGRIKNEQFF. The CDR3 DNA sequence: TGTGCCAGCAGTTGGGGGCGGATTAAGAATGAGCAGTTCTTC.

The V call is TRBV9, the J call TRBJ2-6; 8 nucleotides line up with TRBD2. The V and J ends lost 0 bases and 0 bases, in that order; junction bases with no gene match: 11. The germline gives CDR1 SGDLS, CDR2 YYNGEE. The CDR3 covers 20 residues. CDR3 DNA: TGTGCCAGCAGCGTAGCTCGACCGGGGGGGCCACTCTCTGGGGCCAACGTCCTGACTTTC. It specifies CASSVARPGGPLSGANVLTF.

J is TRBJ2-6 and V is TRBV27, with 8 bases identical to TRBD1. The CDR3 covers 17 residues. After removal of 5 bases from V and 0 bases from J, the junction contained 6 bases not matched to a gene. Germline CDR1 MNHEY, CDR2 SMNVEV (reference sequence). The DNA for the CDR3 is TGTGCCAGCAGTCTCAGGGGGCAACCCTCTGGGGCCAACGTCCTGACTTTC. Protein: CASSLRGQPSGANVLTF.

The chain recombines TRBV9 with TRBJ2-1, with TRBD2 identical over 7 bases. The V gene end was trimmed by 0 bases and the J gene end by 3 bases; junction bases not matched to a gene: 3. The length of the CDR3 is 15 residues. The germline gives CDR1 SGDLS, CDR2 YYNGEE. The CDR3 DNA sequence: TGTGCCAGCAGCGTAGCTGGGGACTACTACAATGAGCAGTTCTTC. It yields the protein CASSVAGDYYNEQFF. The full variable domain, completed using reference TRBV9 and TRBJ2-1, is DSGVTQTPKHLITATGQRVTLRCSPRSGDLSVYWYQQSLDQGLQFLIQYYNGEERAKGNILERFSAQQFPDLHSELNLSSLELGDSALYFCASSVAGDYYNEQFFGPGTRLTVL.

The V and J genes are TRBV4-2 and TRBJ2-1, with 7 bases identical to TRBD2. V shed 0 bases and J 1 base; nucleotides not matched to a gene: 6. The length of the CDR3 is 17 residues. Germline V lookup: CDR1 LGHNA, CDR2 YNFKEQ. This CDR3 is CASSQEDLAESYNEQFF. The CDR3 bases are TGTGCCAGCAGCCAAGAAGACCTAGCGGAGTCCTACAATGAGCAGTTCTTC.

The V gene is TRBV4-1, the J gene TRBJ1-1; D remains unclear. The CDR3 is 15 amino acids. Germline V gene sequence: CDR1 MGHRA, CDR2 YSYEKL. Trimming stripped 2 bases from V and 3 bases from J, with 13 bases between. This CDR3 reads CASSQHQTGDTEAFF. The CDR3 region has the DNA TGCGCCAGCAGCCAACACCAAACCGGGGACACTGAAGCTTTCTTT.

This clone was detected only once. This chain joins TRBV13 and TRBJ2-1, with D perhaps matching TRBD1 (6 bases). There are 15 residues in the CDR3. Germline V gene lookup returns CDR1 PRHDT and CDR2 FYEKMQ (reference sequence). Trimming took 5 bases from V and 0 from J, leaving 11 bases between them. The CDR3 DNA reads TGTGCCAGCAGCATGGACAGAAGCTCCTACAATGAGCAGTTCTTC. Translating it yields CASSMDRSSYNEQFF.

The chain employs TRBV11-2 and TRBJ2-7, with a possible D match to TRBD2 (5 bases). Germline V lookup: CDR1 SGHAT, CDR2 FQNNGV. CDR3 length equals 12 residues. The ends were cut back, 8 bases at V and 4 bases at J, with 12 bases in the middle. The CDR3 sequence: CASATRDYEQYF. Here the CDR3 DNA reads TGTGCCAGCGCAACTAGAGATTACGAGCAGTACTTC.

The chain carries TRBV11-1 and TRBJ2-5; TRBD1 matches at 7 bases. The J segment lost 5 bases and the V segment lost 5 bases, leaving 11 bases of the junction unmatched. Per the germline V gene, CDR1 is SGHAT and CDR2 is FQDESV (reference sequence). The CDR3 has 15 amino acids. CDR3 loop: CASSLLRGSRETQYF. The CDR3 DNA reads as TGTGCCAGCAGCCTCCTCAGGGGGTCGCGGGAGACCCAGTACTTC.

The chain combines TRBV4-2 with TRBJ2-1, with D perhaps matching TRBD2 (6 bases). Germline loops: CDR1 LGHNA, CDR2 YNFKEQ. The CDR3 runs 15 residues. V was shortened by 1 base and J by 5 bases, with 12 bases between the two germline ends. The CDR3 nucleotides read TGTGCCAGCAGCCAAGTAGGCGGGACCAACAATGAGCAGTTCTTC. This encodes CASSQVGGTNNEQFF.

The chain recombines TRBV30 with TRBJ2-7; 7 bases map to TRBD1. V lost 5 bases, J lost 3 bases, and 1 base stayed unmatched. The CDR3 sequence is 11 residues long. Germline loops: CDR1 GTSNPN, CDR2 SVGIG (reference sequence). CDR3 DNA: TGTGCCTGGCAGGGGGTCTACGAGCAGTACTTC. It codes for CAWQGVYEQYF.